This is a list of T cell receptor beta chains from one sample in a study of blood T cell repertoires in COVID-19. This table comes from immunoSEQ multiplex PCR, and its TCRdb copy is limited to in-frame clones, with some not included. This table holds a few hundred thousand clones, around 87% found once. The sample taken for sequencing was peripheral blood. The receptors originated from a woman between 45 and 60 years old with acute or convalescent COVID-19. The CDR3 runs from the conserved cysteine through the conserved F or W. Fields, in order: CDR3 length, clone size, V gene, D gene, CDR3 protein. D genes are given only for firm matches. Not all rows give a size; the values are once, few, many and, for expanded clones, a class.

cdr3_length: 15; clone_size: .; v_call: TRBV5-4; d_call: TRBD2; cdr3_aa: CASSDRDYRTDTQYF
cdr3_length: 14; clone_size: .; v_call: TRBV7-6; d_call: .; cdr3_aa: CAIRDSYSTDTQYF
cdr3_length: 17; clone_size: .; v_call: TRBV4-2; d_call: TRBD2; cdr3_aa: CASSQDTSGRVGETQYF
cdr3_length: 13; clone_size: .; v_call: TRBV6-2/TRBV6-3; d_call: .; cdr3_aa: CASSSSARGEAFF
cdr3_length: 15; clone_size: .; v_call: TRBV5-1; d_call: TRBD1; cdr3_aa: CASSLDRARNTEAFF
cdr3_length: 15; clone_size: .; v_call: TRBV5-6; d_call: .; cdr3_aa: CASSLSPANTGELFF
cdr3_length: 14; clone_size: once; v_call: TRBV6-2/TRBV6-3; d_call: TRBD1; cdr3_aa: CASSRSTGHYGYTF
cdr3_length: 15; clone_size: .; v_call: TRBV18; d_call: TRBD1; cdr3_aa: CASSPQGQVNYGYTF
cdr3_length: 15; clone_size: .; v_call: TRBV9; d_call: TRBD2; cdr3_aa: CASSGGTSRSYEQYF
cdr3_length: 15; clone_size: .; v_call: TRBV7-3; d_call: TRBD2; cdr3_aa: CASSLGTTSYNEQFF
cdr3_length: 14; clone_size: .; v_call: TRBV25-1; d_call: .; cdr3_aa: CASSPRQGSDEQYF
cdr3_length: 13; clone_size: .; v_call: TRBV7-3; d_call: TRBD1; cdr3_aa: CASSDHTGGGYTF
cdr3_length: 14; clone_size: .; v_call: TRBV7-2; d_call: TRBD2; cdr3_aa: CASTYGTSGYEQYF
cdr3_length: 14; clone_size: .; v_call: TRBV27; d_call: .; cdr3_aa: CASSSLSSNEKLFF
cdr3_length: 15; clone_size: .; v_call: TRBV24-1; d_call: TRBD2; cdr3_aa: CATSDLSGRTDTQYF
cdr3_length: 13; clone_size: .; v_call: TRBV29-1; d_call: .; cdr3_aa: CSVEGGGYYEQYF
cdr3_length: 15; clone_size: once; v_call: TRBV28; d_call: TRBD1; cdr3_aa: CASSYRDRANYGYTF